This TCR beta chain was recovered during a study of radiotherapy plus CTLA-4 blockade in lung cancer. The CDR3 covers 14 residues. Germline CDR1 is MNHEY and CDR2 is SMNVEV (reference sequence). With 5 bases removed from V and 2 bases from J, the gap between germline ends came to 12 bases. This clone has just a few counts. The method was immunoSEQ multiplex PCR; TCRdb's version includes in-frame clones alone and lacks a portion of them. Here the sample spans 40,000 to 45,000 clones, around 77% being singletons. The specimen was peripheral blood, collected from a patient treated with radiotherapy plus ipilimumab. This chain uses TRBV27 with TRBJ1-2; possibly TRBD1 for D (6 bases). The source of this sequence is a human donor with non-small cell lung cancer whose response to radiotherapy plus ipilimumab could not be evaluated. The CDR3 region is CASSSGQKNYGYTF. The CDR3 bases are TGTGCCAGCAGTAGCGGACAGAAGAACTATGGCTACACCTTC.